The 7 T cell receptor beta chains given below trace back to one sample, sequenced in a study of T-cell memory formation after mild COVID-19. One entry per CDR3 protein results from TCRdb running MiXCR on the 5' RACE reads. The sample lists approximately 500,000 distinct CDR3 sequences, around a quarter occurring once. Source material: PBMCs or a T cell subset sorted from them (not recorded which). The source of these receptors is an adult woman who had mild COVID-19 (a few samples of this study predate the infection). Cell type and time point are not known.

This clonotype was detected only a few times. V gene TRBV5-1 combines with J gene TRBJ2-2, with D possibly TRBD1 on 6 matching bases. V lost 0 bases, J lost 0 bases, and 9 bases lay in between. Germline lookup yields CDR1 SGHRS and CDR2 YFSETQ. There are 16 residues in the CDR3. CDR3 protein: CASSLAGQANTGELFF. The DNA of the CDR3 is TGCGCCAGCAGCTTGGCGGGACAAGCGAACACCGGGGAGCTGTTTTTT.

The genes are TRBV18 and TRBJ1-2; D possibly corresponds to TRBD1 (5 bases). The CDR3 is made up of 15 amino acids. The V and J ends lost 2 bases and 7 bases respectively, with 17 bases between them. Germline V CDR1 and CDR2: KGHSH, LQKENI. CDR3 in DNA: TGTGCCAGCTCACCAGCAACAGGAGTAGGGACTGGCTACACCTTC. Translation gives CASSPATGVGTGYTF.

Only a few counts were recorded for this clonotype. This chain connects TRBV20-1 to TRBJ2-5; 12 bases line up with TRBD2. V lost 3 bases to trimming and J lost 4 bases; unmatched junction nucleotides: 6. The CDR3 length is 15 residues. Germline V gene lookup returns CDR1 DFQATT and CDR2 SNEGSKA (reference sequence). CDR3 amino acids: CSARSLAGGGETQYF. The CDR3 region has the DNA TGCAGTGCTAGGTCGCTAGCGGGAGGGGGAGAGACCCAGTACTTC.

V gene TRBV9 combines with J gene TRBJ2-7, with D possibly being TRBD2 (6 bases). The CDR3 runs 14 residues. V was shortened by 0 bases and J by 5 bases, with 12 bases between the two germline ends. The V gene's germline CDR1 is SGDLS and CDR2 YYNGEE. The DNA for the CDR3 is TGTGCCAGCAGCGTAGGGGGGGATAGCCACGAGCAGTACTTC. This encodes CASSVGGDSHEQYF.

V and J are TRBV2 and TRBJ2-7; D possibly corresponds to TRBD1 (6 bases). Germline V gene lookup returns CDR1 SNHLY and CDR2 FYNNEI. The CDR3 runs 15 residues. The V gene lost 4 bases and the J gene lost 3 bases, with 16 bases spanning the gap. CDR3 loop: CASSVGAQVGYEQYF. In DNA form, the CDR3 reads TGTGCCAGCAGTGTGGGGGCGCAGGTTGGCTACGAGCAGTACTTC.

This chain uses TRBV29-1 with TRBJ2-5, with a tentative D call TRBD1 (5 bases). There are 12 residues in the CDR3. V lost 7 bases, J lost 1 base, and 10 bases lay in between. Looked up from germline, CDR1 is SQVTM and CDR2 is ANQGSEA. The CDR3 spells CSGQLSQETQYF. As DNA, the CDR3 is TGCAGCGGACAGCTGTCCCAAGAGACCCAGTACTTC.

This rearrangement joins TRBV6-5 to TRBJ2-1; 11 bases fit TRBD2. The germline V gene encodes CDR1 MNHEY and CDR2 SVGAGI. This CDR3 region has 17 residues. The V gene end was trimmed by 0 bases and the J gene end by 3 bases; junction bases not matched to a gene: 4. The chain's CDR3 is CASSYSSSGGLYNEQFF. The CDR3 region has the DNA TGTGCCAGCAGTTACTCTTCTAGCGGGGGGCTCTACAATGAGCAGTTCTTC.